This entry is about one T cell receptor beta chain. Its antigen is still unknown. Per-nucleotide qualities are absent, and no much larger clonotype sits a single base away. Using the deep immunoSEQ assay, TCR CDR3 regions were amplified from genomic DNA by multiplex PCR. Extracted genomic DNA from each cell subset was distributed evenly across all wells of several immunoSEQ 96-well plates, and each plate was treated as a replicate. Each replicate PCR for sorted subsets received around 200 ng genomic DNA, equal to 28,000 or so T cell genomes. The purified libraries were quantified using a Qubit 3.0 fluorometer, sized with a Bioanalyzer 2100, and then quantified again using the KAPA Library Quantification kit. Every immunoSEQ 96-well plate was sequenced on a dedicated single-read 150-cycle Illumina NextSeq 550 flow cell. Per the authors' processing: The immunoSEQ output contained only junctional sequences without quality scores, so filtering could not match that applied to full-length reads. To assign V/J genes and CDR3, sequences were annotated using PyIR, a Python wrapper for IgBLAST v1.9, with IMGT germline references. Any read was removed if the V/J assignment was weak (E-value above 1e-6), the CDR3 was missing, or the read contained stop codons, out-of-frame junctions, or ambiguous translated residues. A V3J clonotype was defined by an identical inferred V gene, J gene, and CDR3 amino acid sequence. To compute the percentage overlap between repertoires, the number of shared unique clonotypes was divided by the size of the smaller repertoire. RTK rarefaction, the Chao1 estimator, and Recon v2.1 estimates of unobserved clonotypes were used to assess repertoire richness. For all TCRbeta clonotypes obtained by the gDNA method from several donors, generation probabilities were computed with OLGA. TCRdb mirrors the immuneACCESS table, restricted to in-frame sequences. Some clones are absent from its copies; in checked studies, under half trace to an unresolved V gene, and the reason for the others is unknown. The V and J calls and the clone size are those of that table, but D and trimming were determined from the DNA. Within this sample are under 2,500,000 clones, with about 94% of them counted one time only. The top ten clones comprise about 0.13% of the sample.

Trimming takes 4 bases from V and 3 bases from J, and the germline ends sit 13 bases apart. Via the germline V gene (reference sequence), CDR1 is LNHNV and CDR2 YYDKDF. Taken from cysteine to phenylalanine, the CDR3 has 14 residues. Only CDR3 DNA remains: 42 bases, in frame from the first base. Donors were healthy HIV-negative adults with no recently reported acute infections or vaccinations. Every donor was a Caucasian adult residing in Nashville, Tennessee, USA. CD4+ T cells were enriched by magnetic negative selection, after which naive cells were positively selected on CD45RA and the negative fraction was taken as the memory subset. Blood was obtained by leukapheresis, after which PBMCs were separated by Ficoll-Histopaque density gradient centrifugation and cryopreserved in liquid nitrogen vapor phase. Analytical flow cytometry was used to check the purity and quantity of every magnetically sorted T cell population. From each sorted fraction, genomic DNA was isolated and quantified by UV absorbance on a Nanodrop 2000c.

This sample was taken from a study of shared clonotypes between healthy human individuals (TCRdb year 2020). In terms of the full investigation: A couple of women and a few men aged 18 to 49 years were included in the cohort. For each donor, CD4 naive and CD4 memory were each given three plates, CD8 naive was given two plates, and CD8 memory was given one plate. The study deeply sequenced blood TCR repertoires of five healthy adults to estimate repertoire size and the extent of clonotype sharing between individuals. Libraries were prepared and TCR repertoires were sequenced by different laboratories using diverse techniques, in order to increase sequencing depth and limit assay-specific biases. Between about 0.8 and 9 billion PBMCs per donor were obtained by leukapheresis. The full study reports these points: Sampling was limited to blood, and TCR repertoires in tissue likely differ from TCR repertoires in blood. Rarefaction of sorted-subset datasets indicated incomplete sequencing despite the large sequencing depth. The small number of donors limited the genetic and exposure-history diversity represented. Naive subsets generally had larger estimated clonotype richness than memory subsets did. Clonotypes shared by all four sorted-subset donors showed higher generation probabilities than non-shared clonotypes. Sharing across a few donors was observed for around 5% of naive CD4, 3.5% of naive CD8, 2% to 2.5% of memory CD4, and roughly 0.43% of memory CD8 clonotypes. Pairwise subsampling indicated that sequencing depth was expected to affect the degree of clonotype sharing among donors.

Here the chain combines TRBV15 and TRBJ2-7; the D gene is possibly TRBD2, with 5 bases matching. Source material: naive CD4+ T cells sorted from blood. The cell subset or site label corresponds to: CD45RA+ positively selected. The TCR was taken from a man between 18 and 29 years old in good health. The CDR3 region has the sequence CATSIGRDFYEQYF. At the DNA level, the sequence is TGTGCCACCAGCATTGGACGGGATTTCTACGAGCAGTACTTC.